This T cell receptor beta chain was recorded in a study of blood T cell repertoires in COVID-19. As for the study in general: Sites across the United States, Italy and Spain contributed samples from acute and convalescent COVID-19. Sources were T cells, B-cell-depleted T cells, or PBMCs; the material itself was cDNA or gDNA.

How the authors handled the data: Researchers report that nucleated cell counts were estimated from reference gene primer amplification. Data came from immunoSEQ multiplex PCR; TCRdb stores just in-frame clones and leaves some out. That table is the source of V, J and clone size, and D and trimming were worked out from the DNA. The sample has 150,000 to 200,000 clones; about 86% are singletons. Germline CDR1 and CDR2: KGHSH and LQKENI. Trimming took 2 bases from V and 0 from J, leaving 8 bases between them. The CDR3 runs 14 residues. The clonotype was recovered from a man aged 18 to 30 with active or convalescent COVID-19. The chain uses TRBV18 and TRBJ2-7; a weak D match, TRBD2 (5 bases). The sequenced sample was peripheral blood. Written as DNA, the CDR3 is TGTGCCAGCTCACCATATGGGAGCTCCTACGAGCAGTACTTC. This encodes CASSPYGSSYEQYF.